The 25 T cell receptor beta chains below come from one sample, sequenced in a study of T cells in narcolepsy. Some clones are missing from TCRdb's copy, which holds only in-frame ones; the method was immunoSEQ multiplex PCR. Of tens of thousands of clones in the sample, around 78% were seen once. The sample comprised CD45RA- memory CD4+ T cells from PBMCs. The receptors here all came from a human donor with narcolepsy.

The chain couples TRBV5-1 to TRBJ2-1; a possible D gene is TRBD1 (6 bases). Looked up from germline, CDR1 is SGHRS and CDR2 is YFSETQ. The CDR3 covers 14 residues. V was clipped by 1 base and J by 3 bases, with 8 bases between them. CDR3 sequence: CASSLRTDYNEQFF. DNA of the CDR3: TGCGCCAGCAGCTTGAGGACAGACTACAATGAGCAGTTCTTC.

The V and J genes are TRBV5-8 and TRBJ1-2, with D maybe TRBD1 (5 bases). CDR3 length: 14 amino acids. The V and J ends lost 4 bases and 4 bases respectively, with 14 bases between them. From germline, CDR1 is SGHTS and CDR2 YDEGEE. CDR3 bases: TGTGCCAGCAGCAGAAGTGGAACAGGCTATGGCTACACCTTC. Protein sequence: CASSRSGTGYGYTF.

This chain joins TRBV19 and TRBJ1-5, with D perhaps matching TRBD1 (6 bases). V was trimmed by 5 bases and J by 7 bases, leaving 12 bases between them. The length of the CDR3 is 13 residues. Germline loops: CDR1 LNHDA, CDR2 SQIVND (reference sequence). This CDR3 is CASSQGRDQPQHF. CDR3 DNA sequence: TGTGCCAGTAGTCAGGGGAGGGACCAGCCCCAGCATTTT.

The gene calls are TRBV4-2 and TRBJ1-5; 7 bases align to TRBD1. This CDR3 comprises 15 residues. The germline V gene has CDR1 LGHNA and CDR2 YNFKEQ. V lost 0 bases and J lost 4; bases outside the gene matches: 3. The CDR3 DNA reads TGTGCCAGCAGCCAAGATCAGGGGGTAAATCAGCCCCAGCATTTT. Protein: CASSQDQGVNQPQHF.

V usage is TRBV5-4 and J usage is TRBJ1-1, with a tentative D call TRBD1 (6 bases). Trimming shortened V by 3 bases and J by 1 base, and 13 bases separated the two germline ends. Germline loops: CDR1 SGHNT, CDR2 YYREEE (reference sequence). The CDR3 is 15 amino acids. DNA for the CDR3: TGTGCCAGCAGCTCGTACAGGGATGGGAACACTGAAGCTTTCTTT. Protein sequence: CASSSYRDGNTEAFF.

This clone was seen a few times. This chain uses TRBV6-5 with TRBJ2-7; 9 bases line up with TRBD1. Germline values: CDR1 MNHEY, CDR2 SVGAGI. Trimming at V came to 5 bases and at J to 3 bases, leaving 5 bases not matched to a gene. The CDR3 totals 14 residues. The CDR3 nucleotides read TGTGCCAGCAGTGGACAGGGGAACGGCTACGAGCAGTACTTC. The encoded protein is CASSGQGNGYEQYF.

This sequence joins TRBV5-4 and TRBJ2-7, with a possible D match to TRBD2 (5 bases). The V gene's germline CDR1 is SGHNT and CDR2 YYREEE (reference sequence). This CDR3 is 13 amino acids long. V was clipped by 0 bases and J by 5 bases, with 9 bases between them. In DNA form, the CDR3 reads TGTGCCAGCAGCTTGGAACTAGGAGACGAGCAGTACTTC. This sequence encodes CASSLELGDEQYF. Full variable domain (remainder filled in from reference TRBV5-4 and TRBJ2-7): ETGVTQSPTHLIKTRGQQVTLRCSSQSGHNTVSWYQQALGQGPQFIFQYYREEENGRGNFPPRFSGLQFPNYSSELNVNALELDDSALYLCASSLELGDEQYFGPGTRLTVT.

This clone was seen only once. The rearrangement uses TRBV27 and TRBJ1-1, with TRBD1 matching over 9 bases. The CDR3 covers 16 residues. V was pared by 7 bases and J by 3 bases, with 12 bases of the junction left unmatched. Germline CDR1 is MNHEY and CDR2 is SMNVEV (reference sequence). CDR3: CASNRRQGVADTEAFF. The CDR3 DNA follows: TGTGCCAGCAACCGGCGACAGGGGGTAGCGGACACTGAAGCTTTCTTT.

The gene calls are TRBV7-9 and TRBJ2-5; 14 bases line up with TRBD2. Germline V gives CDR1 SEHNR, CDR2 FQNEAQ (reference sequence). Losses at the gene ends were 5 bases for V and 13 bases for J; bases not matched to a gene: 3. The CDR3 has 12 amino acids. The CDR3: CASSPTSGGAYF. The CDR3, as DNA: TGTGCCAGCAGCCCGACTAGCGGGGGGGCGTACTTC.

V is TRBV27 and J is TRBJ1-1; 7 nucleotides line up with TRBD1. CDR3 length: 18 amino acids. Trimming removed 6 bases from V and 1 base from J; junction bases left unmatched: 17. Germline-derived CDR1 and CDR2 are MNHEY and SMNVEV (reference sequence). The CDR3 nucleotides read TGTGCCAGCAGGAAAATATTCGACAGGGTAGTGGCGAACACTGAAGCTTTCTTT. Translating gives CASRKIFDRVVANTEAFF.

The chain links TRBV11-3 to TRBJ1-2; a possible D gene is TRBD1 (6 bases). The length of the CDR3 is 13 residues. The V gene's germline CDR1 is SGHNT and CDR2 YENEEA. The V end lost 5 bases, the J end lost 2 bases, and 9 bases lay between the germline ends. Here the CDR3 DNA reads TGTGCCAGCAGCCCCGGACAGAACTATGGCTACACCTTC. Translation: CASSPGQNYGYTF.

The chain carries TRBV2 and TRBJ1-5, with 7 bases aligning to TRBD1. Trimming took 6 bases from V and 2 from J; bases not matched to a gene: 7. This CDR3 is 15 amino acids long. CDR1 is SNHLY, CDR2 FYNNEI, per germline. CDR3 sequence reads: CASSRGGGRNQPQHF. The CDR3 DNA follows: TGTGCCAGCAGCCGGGGAGGGGGCCGCAATCAGCCCCAGCATTTT.

J is TRBJ1-3 and V is TRBV6-5; tentatively, D is TRBD1 (5 bases). The CDR3 totals 14 residues. V lost 6 bases and J 4 bases, leaving 13 bases between the germline ends. CDR1 is MNHEY, CDR2 SVGAGI, per germline. CDR3: CASSLWGQGNTIYF. Here the CDR3 DNA reads TGTGCCAGCAGCCTATGGGGCCAGGGAAACACCATATATTTT.

This chain connects TRBV25-1 to TRBJ1-3, with 9 bases fitting TRBD1. V shed 3 bases and J 3 bases; nucleotides not matched to a gene: 3. The CDR3 runs 15 residues. Looked up from germline, CDR1 is MGHDK and CDR2 is SYGVNS. The CDR3 sequence: CASSDPGQGGNTIYF. Written as DNA, the CDR3 is TGTGCCAGCAGTGACCCGGGACAGGGTGGAAACACCATATATTTT.

This rearrangement joins TRBV19 to TRBJ1-2; the match to TRBD1 covers 8 bases. Per the germline V gene, CDR1 is LNHDA and CDR2 is SQIVND (reference sequence). The CDR3 totals 15 residues. The trim removed 3 bases at V and 2 bases at J, leaving 5 bases unmatched. CDR3 sequence reads: CASSIPTGENYGYTF. As DNA, the CDR3 is TGTGCCAGTAGTATCCCGACAGGGGAGAACTATGGCTACACCTTC.

This clone occurred a few times. The junction does not match germline at one end; this may be a read error. The chain uses TRBV7-2 and TRBJ1-2; no clear D. The CDR3 contains 11 residues. Per the germline V gene, CDR1 is SGHTA and CDR2 is FQGNSA. CDR3 residues: CASSDHNGHTF. For the CDR3, the DNA is TGTGCCAGCAGCGACCACAATGGCCACACCTTC.

The chain couples TRBV19 to TRBJ1-1; weak D call: TRBD1 (5 bases). Germline assignment: CDR1 LNHDA and CDR2 SQIVND (reference sequence). This CDR3 is 14 amino acids long. Trimming took off 7 bases at V and 3 bases at J, with 15 bases between the two ends. CDR3 protein: CASTLTAGHTEAFF. The CDR3 region has the DNA TGTGCCAGTACCCTAACGGCGGGACACACTGAAGCTTTCTTT.

The V call is TRBV5-8, the J call TRBJ2-5; D perhaps matches TRBD1 (5 bases). The V gene lost 2 bases and the J gene lost 2 bases, with 16 bases spanning the gap. The CDR3 is made up of 16 amino acids. Germline V gives CDR1 SGHTS, CDR2 YDEGEE. The CDR3 sequence: CASSFGQGPPQETQYF. DNA of the CDR3: TGTGCCAGCAGCTTCGGGCAGGGTCCCCCTCAAGAGACCCAGTACTTC.

The chain is built from TRBV30 and TRBJ1-3; D gene uncertain. Germline assignment: CDR1 GTSNPN and CDR2 SVGIG (reference sequence). This CDR3 has 14 amino acids. V lost 0 bases, J lost 7 bases, and 13 bases lay in between. Written as DNA, the CDR3 is TGTGCCTGGAGTGTACTATCTGCTCGCAACACCATATATTTT. It encodes CAWSVLSARNTIYF.

The chain joins TRBV7-9 to TRBJ1-5; the match to TRBD1 covers 8 bases. V lost 5 bases and J lost 5; bases outside the gene matches: 5. This CDR3 has 14 residues. Germline V CDR1 and CDR2: SEHNR, FQNEAQ (reference sequence). The CDR3 here is CASSRQGTDQPQHF. DNA for the CDR3: TGTGCCAGCAGCCGACAGGGGACCGATCAGCCCCAGCATTTT.

The chain joins TRBV5-4 to TRBJ1-1; D gene unclear. This CDR3 comprises 17 residues. V lost 1 base to trimming and J lost 0 bases, with 16 bases between them. CDR1 and CDR2 (germline): SGHNT, YYREEE (reference sequence). The CDR3 is CASSLLDTRTVNTEAFF. CDR3 bases: TGTGCCAGCAGCTTGCTTGACACAAGAACGGTGAACACTGAAGCTTTCTTT.

Turning to this clone: One end of the junction is discordant with germline, which a read error may explain. The CDR3 sequence is CASSPTTQAYEQYF. The CDR3 DNA follows: TGTGCCAGCAGCCCTACAACTCAGGCCTACGAGCAGTACTTC. The J gene is TRBJ2-7, the V gene TRBV5-1; no clear D. The germline CDR1 and CDR2 sequences are SGHRS and YFSETQ. The CDR3 extends over 14 amino acids.

The V gene is TRBV5-6, the J gene TRBJ1-2; no clear D gene. The CDR3 consists of 13 residues. Germline V lookup: CDR1 SGHDT, CDR2 YYEEEE. V was shortened by 0 bases and J by 6 bases, with 9 bases between the two germline ends. In DNA, the CDR3 is TGTGCCAGCAGCTTGGTGGGGAAGGATGGCTACACCTTC. It specifies CASSLVGKDGYTF.

The chain links TRBV9 to TRBJ1-1, with TRBD1 identical over 8 bases. The V and J ends lost 4 bases and 4 bases, in that order; junction bases with no gene match: 6. Germline-derived CDR1 and CDR2 are SGDLS and YYNGEE. The CDR3 length is 14 residues. CDR3 in DNA: TGTGCCAGCAGCCCTGGAGACAGGGGCACTGAAGCTTTCTTT. Translating it yields CASSPGDRGTEAFF.

V usage is TRBV4-1 and J usage is TRBJ2-5; D remains ambiguous. The CDR3 covers 14 residues. Germline values: CDR1 MGHRA, CDR2 YSYEKL. Trimming cost V 0 bases and J 6 bases, with 11 bases left between them. The CDR3 here is CASSQDGRVQTQYF. The CDR3 DNA reads TGCGCCAGCAGCCAAGATGGTAGGGTCCAGACCCAGTACTTC.